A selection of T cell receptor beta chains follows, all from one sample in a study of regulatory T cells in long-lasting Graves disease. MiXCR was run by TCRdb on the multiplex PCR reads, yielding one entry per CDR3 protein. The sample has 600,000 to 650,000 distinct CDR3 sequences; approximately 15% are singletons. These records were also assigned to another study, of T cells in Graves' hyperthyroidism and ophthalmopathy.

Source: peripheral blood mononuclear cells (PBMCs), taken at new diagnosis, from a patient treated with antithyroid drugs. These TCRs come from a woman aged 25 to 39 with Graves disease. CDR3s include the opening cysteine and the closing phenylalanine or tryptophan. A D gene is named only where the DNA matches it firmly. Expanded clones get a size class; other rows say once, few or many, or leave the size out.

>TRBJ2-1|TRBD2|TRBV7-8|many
TGTGCCAGCAGCCTAGCGGGCGAGTTCTTCTTC
CASSLAGEFFF
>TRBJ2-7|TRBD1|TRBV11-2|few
TGTGCCAGCAGCTTCTCACAGGGGGTCTACGAGCAGTACTTC
CASSFSQGVYEQYF
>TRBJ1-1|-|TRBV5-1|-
TGCGCCAGCAGCTCCCCCCTCGGACAGCCGATTACTGAAGCTTTCTTT
CASSSPLGQPITEAFF
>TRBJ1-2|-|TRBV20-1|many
TGCAGTGCGAGAGGGGGAGGGACGGATGGCTACACCTTC
CSARGGGTDGYTF
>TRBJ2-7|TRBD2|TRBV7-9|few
TGTGCCAGCAGCCGTGAGAGCGGGAGTACCTACGAGCAGTACTTC
CASSRESGSTYEQYF
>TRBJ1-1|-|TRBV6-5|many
TGTGCCAGCAGTTACTCGATCGCGGGGAGCACTGAAGCTTTCTTT
CASSYSIAGSTEAFF
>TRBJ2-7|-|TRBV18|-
TGTGCCAGCTCACGCGGCGGCACCTCCTACGAGCAGTACTTC
CASSRGGTSYEQYF
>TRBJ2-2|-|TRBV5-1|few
TGCGCCAGCAGCTCCACAGGGACCTACACCGGGGAGCTGTTTTTT
CASSSTGTYTGELFF
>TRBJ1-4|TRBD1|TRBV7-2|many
TGTGCCAGCAGCCTCGGGGACAGCTCTAATGAAAAACTGTTTTTT
CASSLGDSSNEKLFF
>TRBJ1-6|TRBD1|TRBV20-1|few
TGCAGTGCTACCGGGACAGGGCTCTCGCCCCTCCACTTT
CSATGTGLSPLHF
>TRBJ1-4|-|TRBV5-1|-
TGCGCCAGCAGCAAAGGAACAGGCGGGGCAGAGGAAAAACTGTTTTTT
CASSKGTGGAEEKLFF
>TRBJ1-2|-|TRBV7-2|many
TGTGCCAGCAGCTTCGACACTGGCTACACCTTC
CASSFDTGYTF
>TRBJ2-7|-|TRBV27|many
TGTGCCAGCAGTTCTACCCTGACCCTAACCTACGAGCAGTACTTC
CASSSTLTLTYEQYF
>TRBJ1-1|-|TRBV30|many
TGTGCCTGGAGGGTTCCGGCGCAGCTGGGTCCTGAAGCTTTCTTT
CAWRVPAQLGPEAFF
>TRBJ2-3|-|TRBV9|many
TGTGCCAGCAGCACCGGACAGTCCCGCACAGATACGCAGTATTTT
CASSTGQSRTDTQYF
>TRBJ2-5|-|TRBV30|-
TGTGCCTGGACCAGACAGACCGGTTTAGAGACCCAGTACTTC
CAWTRQTGLETQYF
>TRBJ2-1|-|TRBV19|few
TGTGCCAGTAGTACCTATAGCAGTGTGGGCAATGAGCAGTTCTTC
CASSTYSSVGNEQFF
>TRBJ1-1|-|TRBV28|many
TGTGCCAGCACCGAACAGGGAGGGACTGAAGCTTTCTTT
CASTEQGGTEAFF
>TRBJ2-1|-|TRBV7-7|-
TGTGCTAGCAGCTTAGGGGCGACAGGACTCTACAATGAGCAGTTCTTC
CASSLGATGLYNEQFF
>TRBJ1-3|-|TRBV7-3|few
TGTGCCAGCAGCTTAAATGCAGAGAGCTCTGGAAACACCATATATTTT
CASSLNAESSGNTIYF
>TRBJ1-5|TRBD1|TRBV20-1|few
TGCAGTGCTAGAGGACAGGGAAGGGGCAATCAGCCCCAGCATTTT
CSARGQGRGNQPQHF
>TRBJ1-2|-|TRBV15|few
TGTGCCACCAGCAGCGGGCCAGGGAGCATTGGGGGCTACACCTTC
CATSSGPGSIGGYTF
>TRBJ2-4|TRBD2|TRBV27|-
TGTGCCAGCAGCCGATCATCGGGAGGAAGAAACATTCAGTACTTC
CASSRSSGGRNIQYF
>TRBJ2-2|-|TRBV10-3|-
TGTGCCATCAAATCAGCAGCGAACACCGGGGAGCTGTTTTTT
CAIKSAANTGELFF
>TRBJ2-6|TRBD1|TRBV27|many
TGTGCCAGCAGTTTATACGGTGGGGACAGGTCTACTGGGGCCAACGTCCTGACTTTC
CASSLYGGDRSTGANVLTF
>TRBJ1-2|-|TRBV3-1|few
TGTGCCAGCAGCCAAGACGTTTTAAGTGGCTACACCTTC
CASSQDVLSGYTF
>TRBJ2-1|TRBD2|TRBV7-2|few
TGTGCCAGCAGCGGGGGGGGTTCCAATGAGCAGTTCTTC
CASSGGGSNEQFF
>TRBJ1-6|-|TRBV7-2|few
TGTGCCAGCAGCCTAATCGATTCACCCCTCCACTTT
CASSLIDSPLHF
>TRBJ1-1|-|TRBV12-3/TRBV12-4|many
TGTGCCAGCAGACCATTACAGGGTTTCACTGAAGCTTTCTTT
CASRPLQGFTEAFF
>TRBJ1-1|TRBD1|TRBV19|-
TGTGCCAGTAGTATAGGCACAGGGGTCACTGAAGCTTTCTTT
CASSIGTGVTEAFF
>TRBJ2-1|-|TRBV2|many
TGTGCCAGCAGTGAGGGTGTTGAGCAGTTCTTC
CASSEGVEQFF
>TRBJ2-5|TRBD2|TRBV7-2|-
TGTGCCAGCAGCTTACATAGCGGGAGGGCCCAAGAGACCCAGTACTTC
CASSLHSGRAQETQYF
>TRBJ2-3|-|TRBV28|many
TGTGCCAGCAGTTTCCTTGATTCTAGCACAGATACGCAGTATTTT
CASSFLDSSTDTQYF
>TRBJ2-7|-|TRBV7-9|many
TGTGCCAGCAGCTTGGGGACCCTGTCCCTCGAGCAGTACTTC
CASSLGTLSLEQYF
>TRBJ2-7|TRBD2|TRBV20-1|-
TGCAGTGCTACGGGACTAGCGGGAGTATGGGAGCAGTACTTC
CSATGLAGVWEQYF
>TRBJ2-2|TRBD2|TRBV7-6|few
TGTGCCAGCAGCTATCCGGGACTAGCGAACACCGGGGAGCTGTTTTTT
CASSYPGLANTGELFF
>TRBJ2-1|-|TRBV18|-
TGTGCCAGCTCACCAATGTACGGGAACAACAATGAGCAGTTCTTC
CASSPMYGNNNEQFF
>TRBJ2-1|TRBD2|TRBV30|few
TGTGCCTGGAGGACTAGCGGGAGGCCCGAGCAGTTCTTC
CAWRTSGRPEQFF
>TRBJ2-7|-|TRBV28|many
TGTGCCAGCAATAAAGGAATAGGCCGCTCCTACGAGCAGTACTTC
CASNKGIGRSYEQYF
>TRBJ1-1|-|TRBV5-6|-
TGTGCCAGCAGCTTGGCCGATTACAGGAGTCATGAAGCTTTCTTT
CASSLADYRSHEAFF
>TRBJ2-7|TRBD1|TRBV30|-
TGTGCCTGCGACGAGAGGCCGACAGGGGGCCCCGAGCAGTACTTC
CACDERPTGGPEQYF
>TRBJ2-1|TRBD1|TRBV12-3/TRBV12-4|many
TGTGCCAGCAGGGCAACAGGGGAAGTCAATTTAGAGCAGTTCTTC
CASRATGEVNLEQFF
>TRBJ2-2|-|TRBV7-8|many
TGTGCCAGCAGCTTGAAAGTTCAAGGGGAGCTGTTTTTT
CASSLKVQGELFF
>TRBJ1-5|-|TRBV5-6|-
TGTGCCAGCAGCTTGGTTAACGGACATAATCAGCCCCAGCATTTT
CASSLVNGHNQPQHF
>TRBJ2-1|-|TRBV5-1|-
TGCGCCAGCAGCTTGGTTGCTAGCCCAGAGCAGTTCTTC
CASSLVASPEQFF
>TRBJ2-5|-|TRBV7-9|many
TGTGCCAGCAGCTTGGCCGTACTCACGGAGACCCAGTACTTC
CASSLAVLTETQYF
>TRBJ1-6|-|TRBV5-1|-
TGTGCCAGCAGCCAGACAGGAGGGACAATGAATTCACCCCTCCACTTT
CASSQTGGTMNSPLHF
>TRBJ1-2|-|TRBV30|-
TGTGCCTGGAGTGTAGGCTGGATCGGGGCCGACTATGGCTACACCTTC
CAWSVGWIGADYGYTF
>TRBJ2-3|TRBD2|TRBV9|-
TGTGCCAGCAGCGTAGCTGGGACTAGCGGGGGGGATACGCAGTATTTT
CASSVAGTSGGDTQYF